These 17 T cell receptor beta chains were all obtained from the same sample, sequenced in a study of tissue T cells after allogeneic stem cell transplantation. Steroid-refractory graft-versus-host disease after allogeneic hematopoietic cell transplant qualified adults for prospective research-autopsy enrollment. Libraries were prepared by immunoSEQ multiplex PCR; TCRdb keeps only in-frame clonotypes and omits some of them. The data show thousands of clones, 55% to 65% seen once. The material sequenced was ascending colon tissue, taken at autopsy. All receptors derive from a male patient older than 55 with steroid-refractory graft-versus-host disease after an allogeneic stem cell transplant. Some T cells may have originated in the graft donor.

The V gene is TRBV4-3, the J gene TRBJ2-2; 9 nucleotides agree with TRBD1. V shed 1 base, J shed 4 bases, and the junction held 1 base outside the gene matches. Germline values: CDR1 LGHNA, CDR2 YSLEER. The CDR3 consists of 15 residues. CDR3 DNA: TGCGCCAGCAGCCAAGCACAGGGGGCCACCGGGGAGCTGTTTTTT. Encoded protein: CASSQAQGATGELFF.

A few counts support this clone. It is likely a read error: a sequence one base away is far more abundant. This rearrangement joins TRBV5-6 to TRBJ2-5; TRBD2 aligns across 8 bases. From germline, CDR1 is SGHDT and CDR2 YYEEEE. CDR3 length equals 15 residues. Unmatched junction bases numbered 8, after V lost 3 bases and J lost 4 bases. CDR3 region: CASSWVAGGGETQYF. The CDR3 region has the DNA TGTGCCAGCAGCTGGGTGGCCGGGGGGGGAGAGACCCAGTACTTC.

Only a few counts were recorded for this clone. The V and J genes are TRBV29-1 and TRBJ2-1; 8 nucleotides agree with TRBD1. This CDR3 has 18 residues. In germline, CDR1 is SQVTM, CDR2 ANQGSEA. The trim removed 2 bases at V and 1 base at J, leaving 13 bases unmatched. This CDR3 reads CSVEFPLRDRGSYNEQFF. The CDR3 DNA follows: TGCAGCGTTGAATTTCCTTTAAGAGACAGGGGTTCCTACAATGAGCAGTTCTTC.

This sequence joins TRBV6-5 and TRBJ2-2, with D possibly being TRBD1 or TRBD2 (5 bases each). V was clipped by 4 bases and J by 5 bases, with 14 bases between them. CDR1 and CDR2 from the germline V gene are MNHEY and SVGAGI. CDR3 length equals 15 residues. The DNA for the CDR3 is TGTGCCAGCAGTTCGGAGGCGTCAGGGACCGGGGAGCTGTTTTTT. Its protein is CASSSEASGTGELFF.

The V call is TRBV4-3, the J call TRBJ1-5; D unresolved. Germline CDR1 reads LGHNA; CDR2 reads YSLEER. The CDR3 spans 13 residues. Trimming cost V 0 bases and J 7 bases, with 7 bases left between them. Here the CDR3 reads CASSQDLGQPQHF. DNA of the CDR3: TGCGCCAGCAGCCAAGATTTAGGGCAGCCCCAGCATTTT.

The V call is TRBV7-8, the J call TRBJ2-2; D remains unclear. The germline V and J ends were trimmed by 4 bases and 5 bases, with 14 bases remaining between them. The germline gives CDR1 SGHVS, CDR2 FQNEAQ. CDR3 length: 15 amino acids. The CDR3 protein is CASSSRTSSTGELFF. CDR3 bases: TGTGCCAGCAGCTCCCGGACCTCGAGTACCGGGGAGCTGTTTTTT.

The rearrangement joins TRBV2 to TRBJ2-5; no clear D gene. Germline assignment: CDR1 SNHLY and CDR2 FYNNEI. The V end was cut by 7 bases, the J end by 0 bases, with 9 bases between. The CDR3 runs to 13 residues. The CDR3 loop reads CASMRLNQETQYF. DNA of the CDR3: TGTGCCAGCATGCGGCTGAACCAAGAGACCCAGTACTTC.

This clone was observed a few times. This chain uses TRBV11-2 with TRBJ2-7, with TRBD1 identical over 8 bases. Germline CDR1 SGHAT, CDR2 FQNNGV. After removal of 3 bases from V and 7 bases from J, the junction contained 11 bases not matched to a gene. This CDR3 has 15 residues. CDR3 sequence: CASSFGSGQVAEQYF. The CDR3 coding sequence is TGTGCCAGCAGCTTCGGCTCGGGACAGGTGGCAGAGCAGTACTTC.

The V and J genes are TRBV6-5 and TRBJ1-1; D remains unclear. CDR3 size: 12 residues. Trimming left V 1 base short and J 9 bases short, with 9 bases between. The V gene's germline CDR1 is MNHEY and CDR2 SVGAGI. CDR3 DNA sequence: TGTGCCAGCAGTTACTATGACGGAAAAGCTTTCTTT. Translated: CASSYYDGKAFF.

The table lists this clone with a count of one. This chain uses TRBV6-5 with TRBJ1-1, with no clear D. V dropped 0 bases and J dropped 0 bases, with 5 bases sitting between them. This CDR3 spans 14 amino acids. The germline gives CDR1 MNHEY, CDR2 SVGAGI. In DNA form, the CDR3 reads TGTGCCAGCAGTTACTCGGGGATGAACACTGAAGCTTTCTTT. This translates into CASSYSGMNTEAFF.

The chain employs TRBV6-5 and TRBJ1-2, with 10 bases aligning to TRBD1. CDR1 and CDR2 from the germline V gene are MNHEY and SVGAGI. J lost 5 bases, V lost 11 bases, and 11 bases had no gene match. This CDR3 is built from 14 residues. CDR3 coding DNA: TGTGCCCTATTGCGCGGGACAGGGGAATATGGCTACACCTTC. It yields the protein CALLRGTGEYGYTF.

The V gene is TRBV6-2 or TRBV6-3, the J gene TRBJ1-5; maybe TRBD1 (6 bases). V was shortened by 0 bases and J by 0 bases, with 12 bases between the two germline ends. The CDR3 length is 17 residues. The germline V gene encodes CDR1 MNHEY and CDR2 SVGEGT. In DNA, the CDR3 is TGTGCCAGCAGTTACTCGCAACAGGGCATTAGCAATCAGCCCCAGCATTTT. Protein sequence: CASSYSQQGISNQPQHF.

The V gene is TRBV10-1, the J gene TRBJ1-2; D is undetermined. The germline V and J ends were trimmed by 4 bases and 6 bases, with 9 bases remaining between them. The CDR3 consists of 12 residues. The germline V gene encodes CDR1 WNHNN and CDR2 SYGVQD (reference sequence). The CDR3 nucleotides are TGCGCCAGCAGTGGGCGGGAGCATGGCTACACCTTC. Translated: CASSGREHGYTF.

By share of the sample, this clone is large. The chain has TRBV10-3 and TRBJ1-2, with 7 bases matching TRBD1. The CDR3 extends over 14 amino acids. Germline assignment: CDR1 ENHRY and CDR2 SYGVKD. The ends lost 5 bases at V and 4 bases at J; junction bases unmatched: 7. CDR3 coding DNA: TGTGCCATCAGTAGAGACAGGGTGAGCTATGGCTACACCTTC. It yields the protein CAISRDRVSYGYTF.

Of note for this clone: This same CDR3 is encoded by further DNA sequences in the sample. The CDR3 sequence is CASSLEAETQYF. The CDR3, as DNA: TGTGCCAGCAGCTTAGAAGCCGAGACCCAGTACTTC. The V and J genes are TRBV11-2 and TRBJ2-5; no reliable D call. V was clipped by 0 bases and J by 5 bases, with 4 bases between them. From germline, CDR1 is SGHAT and CDR2 FQNNGV. This CDR3 spans 12 amino acids.

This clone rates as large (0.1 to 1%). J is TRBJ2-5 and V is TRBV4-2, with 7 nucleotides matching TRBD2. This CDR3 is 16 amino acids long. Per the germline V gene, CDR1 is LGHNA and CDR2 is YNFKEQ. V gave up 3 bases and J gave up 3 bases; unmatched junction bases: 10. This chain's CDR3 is CASSHLGGSKEETQYF. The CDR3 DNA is TGTGCCAGCAGCCACCTCGGGGGGTCCAAAGAAGAGACCCAGTACTTC.

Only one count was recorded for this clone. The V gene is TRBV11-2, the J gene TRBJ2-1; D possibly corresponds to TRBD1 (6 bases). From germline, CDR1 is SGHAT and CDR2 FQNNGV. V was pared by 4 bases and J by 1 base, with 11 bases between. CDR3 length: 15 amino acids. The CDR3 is CASSSTGLSYNEQFF. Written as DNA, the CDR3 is TGTGCCAGCAGCTCGACAGGATTATCCTACAATGAGCAGTTCTTC.